This entry lists 15 T cell receptor beta chains sequenced from one sample in a study of cytomegalovirus exposure and HLA in healthy donors. A multiplex PCR was run with 60 Vbeta primers and 13 Jbeta primers. Assay used: immunoSEQ multiplex PCR; TCRdb lists only in-frame clones, some missing. The sample table sets out about 51,000 clones. The sequencing sample was made of PBMCs. The receptors shown here come from a middle-aged man in good health and CMV-seropositive.

The chain is built from TRBV30 and TRBJ2-7, with 7 positions matching TRBD2. Germline CDR1 GTSNPN, CDR2 SVGIG (reference sequence). The V and J ends lost 8 bases and 3 bases, in that order; junction bases with no gene match: 7. The CDR3 length is 12 residues. In DNA, the CDR3 is TGTGCCACTACGCGGGAGAACTACGAGCAGTACTTC. It is translated as CATTRENYEQYF.

The chain uses TRBV7-9 and TRBJ2-1; TRBD2 aligns across 8 bases. The V gene end was trimmed by 5 bases and the J gene end by 15 bases; junction bases not matched to a gene: 9. Germline values: CDR1 SEHNR, CDR2 FQNEAQ (reference sequence). This CDR3 has 12 amino acids. The CDR3 bases are TGTGCCAGCAGCCTTCGTGGCGGGAGGCGGTTCTTC. Its protein product is CASSLRGGRRFF.

CDR3 DNA sequence: TGCGCCAGCAGCCGTCAGACAGGGATCACTGAAGCTTTCTTT. As protein: CASSRQTGITEAFF. The rearrangement links TRBV4-3 to TRBJ1-1; 7 nucleotides align to TRBD1. CDR1 is LGHNA and CDR2 is YSLEER in the germline V gene. The CDR3 is 14 amino acids. Trimming took 4 bases from V and 4 from J; bases not matched to a gene: 6.

The chain has TRBV9 and TRBJ2-7; D is possibly TRBD1 (6 bases). The V gene lost 5 bases and the J gene lost 5 bases, with 14 bases spanning the gap. Germline assignment: CDR1 SGDLS and CDR2 YYNGEE. The CDR3 has 13 residues. CDR3 DNA: TGTGCCAGCAGTCCGGGACATGGGAACGAGCAGTACTTC. It yields the protein CASSPGHGNEQYF.

The chain combines TRBV18 with TRBJ2-3; 11 positions agree with TRBD1. The CDR3 is made up of 15 amino acids. V gave up 5 bases and J gave up 6 bases; unmatched junction bases: 7. The germline V gene encodes CDR1 KGHSH and CDR2 LQKENI. The CDR3 DNA follows: TGTGCCAGCTCAACCGGGACAGGGGGGATCGATACGCAGTATTTT. Its translation is CASSTGTGGIDTQYF.

This chain connects TRBV12-5 to TRBJ2-7; TRBD2 agrees at 7 bases. Losses at the gene ends were 5 bases for V and 7 bases for J; bases not matched to a gene: 5. The CDR3 sequence is 12 residues long. In germline, CDR1 is LGHNT, CDR2 FRNRAP. The CDR3 loop reads CASGEGEGEQYF. The CDR3 DNA reads as TGTGCTAGTGGTGAAGGGGAGGGGGAGCAGTACTTC.

The rearrangement joins TRBV6-5 to TRBJ1-2, with D tentatively TRBD1 (6 bases). With 6 bases removed from V and 7 bases from J, the gap between germline ends came to 9 bases. Germline lookup yields CDR1 MNHEY and CDR2 SVGAGI. This CDR3 is built from 11 residues. CDR3 region: CASSQGSGYTF. In DNA, the CDR3 is TGTGCCAGCAGCCAGGGGTCTGGCTACACCTTC.

The DNA for the CDR3 is TGCGCCAGCAGCACTAGCGGGAGGGACAATGAGCAGTTCTTC. The encoded protein is CASSTSGRDNEQFF. The chain employs TRBV10-1 and TRBJ2-1; TRBD2 matches 13 bases. Trimming cost V 6 bases and J 5 bases; bases outside gene matches: 1. The CDR3 is made up of 14 amino acids. Germline CDR1 and CDR2: WNHNN and SYGVQD (reference sequence).

The V and J genes are TRBV28 and TRBJ1-2; 8 bases map to TRBD1. CDR3 length: 15 residues. With V trimmed by 4 bases and J by 7 bases, 11 bases remained unmatched. Germline V CDR1 and CDR2: MDHEN, SYDVKM. As DNA, the CDR3 is TGTGCCAGCAGTTCCACCGTTACAGGGGGGGGTGGCTACACCTTC. Residues: CASSSTVTGGGGYTF.

The DNA for the CDR3 is TGTGCCTGGAGTGTTGGCGGGGGGCTTAAAGCCACAGATACGCAGTATTTT. Translating gives CAWSVGGGLKATDTQYF. The V call is TRBV30, the J call TRBJ2-3; 8 bases fit TRBD2. There are 17 residues in the CDR3. V lost 0 bases to trimming and J lost 2 bases; unmatched junction nucleotides: 10. CDR1 and CDR2 from the germline V gene are GTSNPN and SVGIG (reference sequence).

The chain uses TRBV6-5 and TRBJ1-3; 8 nucleotides align to TRBD1. The CDR3 runs 15 residues. CDR1 is MNHEY and CDR2 is SVGAGI in the germline V gene. V dropped 4 bases and J dropped 4; count of bases not matched to a gene: 6. The CDR3 here is CASSSLTGDGNTIYF. In DNA form, the CDR3 reads TGTGCCAGCAGTTCCCTGACAGGGGACGGAAACACCATATATTTT.

The chain joins TRBV19 to TRBJ1-5; possibly TRBD1 for D (6 bases). CDR1 is LNHDA and CDR2 is SQIVND in the germline V gene (reference sequence). CDR3 length equals 15 residues. Trimming cost V 6 bases and J 5 bases, with 17 bases left between them. CDR3 amino acids: CASRSLGTRYQPQHF. CDR3 DNA: TGTGCCAGTAGGTCCCTAGGGACACGATATCAGCCCCAGCATTTT.

J is TRBJ2-1 and V is TRBV25-1; D may be TRBD2 (6 bases). V lost 1 base, J lost 2 bases, and 12 bases lay in between. The V gene's germline CDR1 is MGHDK and CDR2 SYGVNS. The CDR3 spans 16 residues. CDR3 bases: TGTGCCAGCAGTGAATCACGACTAGTGGCCTACAATGAGCAGTTCTTC. This encodes CASSESRLVAYNEQFF.

V gene TRBV13 combines with J gene TRBJ1-5; D not certain. Germline-derived CDR1 and CDR2 are PRHDT and FYEKMQ (reference sequence). There are 20 residues in the CDR3. The V gene lost 3 bases and the J gene lost 0 bases, with 24 bases spanning the gap. CDR3 in amino acids: CASSFSGYWTDTDSNQPQHF. For the CDR3, the DNA is TGTGCCAGCAGCTTTAGCGGCTATTGGACCGATACTGATAGCAATCAGCCCCAGCATTTT.

This chain connects TRBV30 to TRBJ1-1; tentatively, D is TRBD1 (6 bases). Germline CDR1 is GTSNPN and CDR2 is SVGIG (reference sequence). Deletions cut 2 bases from V and 3 bases from J, with 10 bases between. The CDR3 runs 13 residues. CDR3 residues: CAWSSQGYTEAFF. In DNA form, the CDR3 reads TGTGCCTGGAGTTCCCAGGGGTACACTGAAGCTTTCTTT.